What follows are 21 T cell receptor beta chains derived from one specimen sequenced in a study of molecular identifiers for immune sequencing clone quantification. Each CDR3 protein is one row after TCRdb ran MiXCR on the PCR reads. Counted here are about 320,000 distinct CDR3 sequences, 24% occurring once; the ten biggest clones make up roughly 0.7%. The source material was naive CD8+ T cells from blood, with Jurkat cell RNA spiked in. Subset here: FACS-sorted CD8+CD4-CCR7+CD45RA+ naive T cells. These TCRs come from a human donor in good health. Some libraries in this study had Jurkat cell RNA spiked in.

This clonotype has more than one count but fewer than ten. This chain uses TRBV6-2 or TRBV6-3 with TRBJ2-5; 8 positions match TRBD2. Losses at the gene ends were 7 bases for V and 3 bases for J; bases not matched to a gene: 13. Germline assignment: CDR1 MNHEY and CDR2 SVGEGT. The CDR3 length is 16 residues. The CDR3 region is CASTLPRRGVEETQYF. The DNA of the CDR3 is TGTGCCAGCACCCTCCCGAGGCGGGGGGTCGAAGAGACCCAGTACTTC.

This clonotype was observed many times. CDR3 protein: CASSGTREPEQYF. CDR3 coding DNA: TGTGCCAGCAGCGGCACTAGAGAGCCCGAGCAGTACTTC. This chain uses TRBV7-9 with TRBJ2-7; D perhaps matches TRBD2 (5 bases). V lost 5 bases and J 6 bases, leaving 14 bases between the germline ends. In germline, CDR1 is SEHNR, CDR2 FQNEAQ (reference sequence). This CDR3 is built from 13 residues.

The rearrangement uses TRBV7-2 and TRBJ2-7; maybe TRBD2 (6 bases). The CDR3 consists of 17 residues. The germline V gene encodes CDR1 SGHTA and CDR2 FQGNSA. V was pared by 6 bases and J by 0 bases, with 21 bases between. The CDR3 bases are TGTGCCAGCAGTTCGGAGGGGCGCAGTATATTCTCCTACGAGCAGTACTTC. This codes for CASSSEGRSIFSYEQYF.

This clonotype was seen a handful of times. J is TRBJ1-5 and V is TRBV30; the D is unclear. Trimming shortened V by 1 base and J by 5 bases, and 15 bases separated the two germline ends. The CDR3 contains 15 residues. Germline CDR1 and CDR2: GTSNPN and SVGIG (reference sequence). The CDR3 spells CAWSGGGSNHQPQHF. The DNA for the CDR3 is TGTGCCTGGAGTGGTGGAGGGTCGAACCATCAGCCCCAGCATTTT.

This clonotype was counted a few times. The CDR3 here is CASSGHDQETQYF. The CDR3 region has the DNA TGTGCCAGTAGTGGACACGATCAAGAGACCCAGTACTTC. The rearrangement uses TRBV19 and TRBJ2-5; D possibly corresponds to TRBD1 (5 bases). Per the germline V gene, CDR1 is LNHDA and CDR2 is SQIVND (reference sequence). Trimming removed 5 bases from V and 2 bases from J, with 9 bases in between. CDR3 length: 13 amino acids.

The chain couples TRBV30 to TRBJ1-1; D perhaps matches TRBD1 (5 bases). This CDR3 has 13 amino acids. Germline CDR1 GTSNPN, CDR2 SVGIG (reference sequence). V was shortened by 5 bases and J by 5 bases, with 15 bases between the two germline ends. The DNA of the CDR3 is TGTGCCTGGGCTCTTGGGGGGGGAACTGAAGCTTTCTTT. Amino acids: CAWALGGGTEAFF.

To note about this clonotype: A much larger clone lies a single base off, so this may be a read error. The gene calls are TRBV7-9 and TRBJ2-5, with D uncertain. CDR1 SEHNR and CDR2 FQNEAQ come from the germline V gene (reference sequence). The CDR3 extends over 13 amino acids. CDR3 loop: CACSSQLQETQYF. CDR3 in DNA: TGTGCCTGCAGCTCTCAGCTTCAAGAGACCCAGTACTTC. The complete variable domain, with remaining parts taken from reference TRBV7-9 and TRBJ2-5, reads DTGVSQNPRHKITKRGQNVTFRCDPISEHNRLYWYRQTLGQGPEFLTYFQNEAQLEKSRLLSDRFSAERPKGSFSTLEIQRTEQGDSAMYLCACSSQLQETQYFGPGTRLLVL.

The CDR3 here is CASSRTGPNTEAFF. Here the CDR3 DNA reads TGTGCCAGCAGTCGGACAGGGCCGAACACTGAAGCTTTCTTT. V gene TRBV6-2 or TRBV6-3 combines with J gene TRBJ1-1; 8 nucleotides agree with TRBD1. The V gene end was trimmed by 5 bases and the J gene end by 1 base; junction bases not matched to a gene: 3. The CDR3 is 14 residues long. The germline gives CDR1 MNHEY, CDR2 SVGEGT.

This clonotype was found a few times. The V and J genes are TRBV12-5 and TRBJ2-3; 7 nucleotides agree with TRBD2. The germline CDR1 and CDR2 sequences are LGHNT and FRNRAP. After removal of 6 bases from V and 6 bases from J, the junction contained 6 bases not matched to a gene. The CDR3 sequence is 13 residues long. The CDR3 reads CASGQRGWDTQYF. Written as DNA, the CDR3 is TGTGCTAGTGGCCAGCGGGGTTGGGATACGCAGTATTTT.

This clonotype has at least ten counts. The rearrangement joins TRBV7-9 to TRBJ2-1, with 7 bases fitting TRBD1. This CDR3 has 13 amino acids. V lost 7 bases to trimming and J lost 9 bases; unmatched junction nucleotides: 9. Germline values: CDR1 SEHNR, CDR2 FQNEAQ (reference sequence). The CDR3 nucleotides read TGTGCCAGCATCCCTACAGGGGACCTTGAGCAGTTCTTC. Translation gives CASIPTGDLEQFF.

Points on this clonotype: In this CDR3 the conserved last residue, phenylalanine or tryptophan, is missing, so a read error is likely. The V gene is TRBV7-9, the J gene TRBJ2-3; TRBD2 might be the D (6 bases). V was clipped by 4 bases and J by 0 bases, with 14 bases between them. CDR3 length: 16 amino acids. The germline gives CDR1 SEHNR, CDR2 FQNEAQ (reference sequence). The CDR3 region is CASSYSSGLSTDTQYL. CDR3 nucleotide sequence: TGTGCCAGCAGCTATTCGAGCGGGCTTAGCACAGATACGCAGTATTTA.

V and J are TRBV9 and TRBJ2-2; TRBD1 aligns across 7 bases. Germline CDR1 reads SGDLS; CDR2 reads YYNGEE. This CDR3 is 18 amino acids long. The trim removed 0 bases at V and 5 bases at J, leaving 13 bases unmatched. The CDR3 DNA is TGTGCCAGCAGCGTAGGAGGGACCGGGACAGCGCTAACCGGGGAGCTGTTTTTT. Its protein product is CASSVGGTGTALTGELFF.

The V and J genes are TRBV7-9 and TRBJ1-1; TRBD1 matches 11 bases. CDR1 is SEHNR, CDR2 FQNEAQ, per germline (reference sequence). This CDR3 is 15 amino acids long. Trimming cost V 5 bases and J 0 bases; bases outside gene matches: 2. The CDR3 protein is CASSGTGGLNTEAFF. The CDR3 DNA reads as TGTGCCAGCAGCGGGACAGGGGGATTGAACACTGAAGCTTTCTTT.

Of note for this clonotype: This may stem from a read error, because a much larger clone lies one nucleotide away. V is TRBV7-2 and J is TRBJ2-7, with 7 bases identical to TRBD1. The CDR3 spans 13 residues. CDR1 and CDR2 from the germline V gene are SGHTA and FQGNSA. The CDR3 nucleotides are TGTGGCAGCAGCTTGGGGACAGAGTACGAGCAGTACTTC. The encoded protein is CGSSLGTEYEQYF.

In this sample, this clonotype turned up many times. The chain joins TRBV28 to TRBJ2-2; 12 nucleotides line up with TRBD2. This CDR3 region has 20 residues. The V segment lost 3 bases and the J segment 2 bases; nucleotides outside the gene matches: 13. CDR1 MDHEN and CDR2 SYDVKM come from the germline V gene. CDR3 DNA sequence: TGTGCCAGCAGTTTTCGTACTAGCGGGAGGCCCGGCGAAAACACCGGGGAGCTGTTTTTT. As protein: CASSFRTSGRPGENTGELFF.

This clonotype was found a few times. The chain uses TRBV4-3 and TRBJ2-1; D unresolved. Germline CDR1 and CDR2: LGHNA and YSLEER. CDR3 size: 16 residues. Trimming left V 0 bases short and J 2 bases short, with 11 bases between. The CDR3 sequence: CASSQEPRTPYNEQFF. The CDR3, as DNA: TGCGCCAGCAGCCAAGAGCCCAGGACCCCCTACAATGAGCAGTTCTTC.

This clonotype was recorded a few times. The gene calls are TRBV28 and TRBJ2-7; tentative D call: TRBD1 (5 bases). This CDR3 comprises 16 residues. Germline CDR1 is MDHEN and CDR2 is SYDVKM. V was cut by 3 bases and J by 2 bases, with 17 bases left in between. In nucleotides, the CDR3 is TGTGCCAGCAGTTTTCCCGGCCAGGGATCGCCCTACGAGCAGTACTTC. This translates into CASSFPGQGSPYEQYF.

CDR3 sequence reads: CASSRQTGDHEQYF. CDR3 nucleotide sequence: TGTGCCAGCAGCCGGCAGACAGGGGATCACGAGCAGTACTTC. The gene calls are TRBV5-3 and TRBJ2-7, with TRBD1 matching 8 bases. TRBV5-3 is reported as an ORF; its role is uncertain. The junction had 12 bases not matched to a gene; V was cut back by 8 bases and J by 5 bases. The CDR3 contains 14 residues.

The J gene is TRBJ1-1, the V gene TRBV18, with D possibly TRBD1 on 5 matching bases. Trimming cost V 4 bases and J 1 base, with 10 bases left between them. This CDR3 comprises 14 residues. CDR1 is KGHSH and CDR2 is LQKENI in the germline V gene. Here the CDR3 reads CASSLPGRNTEAFF. The CDR3 DNA reads TGTGCCAGCTCACTTCCAGGGAGGAACACTGAAGCTTTCTTT.

This clonotype was picked up many times. The genes are TRBV28 and TRBJ2-7; 7 nucleotides line up with TRBD1. The germline CDR1 and CDR2 sequences are MDHEN and SYDVKM. The V segment lost 3 bases and the J segment 1 base; nucleotides outside the gene matches: 6. The length of the CDR3 is 15 residues. CDR3 amino acids: CASSFRGQVSYEQYF. As DNA, the CDR3 is TGTGCCAGCAGTTTTAGAGGACAGGTATCCTACGAGCAGTACTTC.

There are many counts of this clonotype. V gene TRBV12-3 or TRBV12-4 combines with J gene TRBJ1-2; the D gene is possibly TRBD1 (6 bases). This CDR3 is built from 14 residues. V shed 1 base and J shed 2 bases, with 8 bases lying between them. CDR3 region: CASSLDQGNYGYTF. CDR3 in DNA: TGTGCCAGCAGTTTAGATCAGGGGAACTATGGCTACACCTTC.